These 26 T cell receptor beta chains originate from one sample sequenced in a study of cytomegalovirus exposure and HLA in healthy donors. PCR involved 60 Vbeta and 13 Jbeta primers. Produced via immunoSEQ multiplex PCR; TCRdb's table is partial and in-frame only. Seen here are more than 85,000 clones, 75% to 80% observed once, and the top ten hold more than 9.5%. The material sequenced was PBMCs. All receptors come from a male donor in good health and CMV-seropositive.

This clone appeared a few times. CDR3: CASSSPGTKDYGYTF. CDR3 coding DNA: TGTGCCAGCAGTTCCCCAGGGACAAAAGACTATGGCTACACCTTC. This sequence joins TRBV28 and TRBJ1-2, with D possibly matching TRBD1 (6 bases). Germline V gives CDR1 MDHEN, CDR2 SYDVKM. This CDR3 spans 15 amino acids. The ends were cut back, 4 bases at V and 3 bases at J, with 15 bases in the middle.

This clone was observed a few times. V is TRBV9 and J is TRBJ1-1, with TRBD1 identical over 11 bases. The V and J ends lost 2 bases and 5 bases, in that order; junction bases with no gene match: 5. This CDR3 has 15 amino acids. Germline loops: CDR1 SGDLS, CDR2 YYNGEE. The CDR3 region is CASSVTDRGHTEAFF. The CDR3 bases are TGTGCCAGCAGCGTGACGGACAGGGGGCATACTGAAGCTTTCTTT.

The count of this clone is one. This chain's CDR3 is CASSARQGLGGYTF. The DNA of the CDR3 is TGTGCCAGCAGCGCCAGACAGGGGTTGGGTGGCTACACCTTC. V usage is TRBV9 and J usage is TRBJ1-2; TRBD1 matches 8 bases. The V gene's germline CDR1 is SGDLS and CDR2 YYNGEE. The CDR3 contains 14 residues. J lost 7 bases, V lost 3 bases, and 8 bases had no gene match. Full variable domain (rest looked up from reference TRBV9 and TRBJ1-2): DSGVTQTPKHLITATGQRVTLRCSPRSGDLSVYWYQQSLDQGLQFLIQYYNGEERAKGNILERFSAQQFPDLHSELNLSSLELGDSALYFCASSARQGLGGYTFGSGTRLTVV.

The chain carries TRBV5-6 and TRBJ1-3; 7 bases agree with TRBD1. V lost 0 bases to trimming and J lost 8 bases; unmatched junction nucleotides: 11. The CDR3 has 16 residues. CDR1 is SGHDT, CDR2 YYEEEE, per germline. CDR3 residues: CASSLGPGTDAHTIYF. The CDR3 DNA follows: TGTGCCAGCAGCTTGGGCCCAGGGACAGACGCCCACACCATATATTTT.

The chain carries TRBV6-6 and TRBJ2-1, with D perhaps TRBD2 (6 bases). Germline V gene lookup returns CDR1 MNHNY and CDR2 SVGAGI (reference sequence). Trimming stripped 4 bases from V and 7 bases from J, with 11 bases between. The CDR3 totals 13 residues. The CDR3 reads CASSSTSWNEQFF. The CDR3 nucleotides are TGTGCCAGCAGTTCGACTAGTTGGAATGAGCAGTTCTTC.

CDR3: CASSLRDRTSGANVLTF. DNA of the CDR3: TGCGCCAGCAGCTTGCGGGACAGGACCTCTGGGGCCAACGTCCTGACTTTC. The chain has TRBV5-1 and TRBJ2-6, with 8 bases lining up with TRBD1. CDR1 SGHRS and CDR2 YFSETQ come from the germline V gene. This CDR3 spans 17 amino acids. After removal of 1 base from V and 0 bases from J, the junction contained 3 bases not matched to a gene.

The chain couples TRBV6-5 to TRBJ2-3; 9 bases line up with TRBD2. J gave up 8 bases and V 5 bases, and 11 bases lay outside the gene matches. The CDR3 is 15 amino acids. Germline CDR1 and CDR2: MNHEY and SVGAGI. The DNA of the CDR3 is TGTGCCAGCAGTCCCGGGACTAGCCTCACGGGTACGCAGTATTTT. Translated: CASSPGTSLTGTQYF.

This clone was found a few times. This sequence joins TRBV7-2 and TRBJ1-1; TRBD1 aligns across 7 bases. The CDR3 is made up of 14 amino acids. CDR1 and CDR2 (germline): SGHTA, FQGNSA. The junction had 8 bases not matched to a gene; V was cut back by 5 bases and J by 5 bases. In DNA form, the CDR3 reads TGTGCCAGCAGCCTGAGACAGGGTGAGACTGAAGCTTTCTTT. Translating it yields CASSLRQGETEAFF.

The chain uses TRBV7-8 and TRBJ2-5; 9 bases agree with TRBD2. Germline V lookup: CDR1 SGHVS, CDR2 FQNEAQ. The CDR3 is 16 amino acids. Losses at the gene ends were 4 bases for V and 4 bases for J; bases not matched to a gene: 10. CDR3 in amino acids: CASSSRRAGGRETQYF. CDR3 nucleotides: TGTGCCAGCAGCTCTAGAAGGGCGGGGGGGCGAGAGACCCAGTACTTC.

The sample holds one count of this clone. The chain couples TRBV4-3 to TRBJ1-1, with D tentatively TRBD1 (5 bases). CDR1 is LGHNA and CDR2 is YSLEER in the germline V gene. The CDR3 covers 16 residues. Between the trimmed V and J ends, which lost 4 bases and 4 bases, there was a span of 19 bases. In DNA, the CDR3 is TGCGCCAGCAGCCTCGTTACTACCTCAGGGCCCACTGAAGCTTTCTTT. Protein product: CASSLVTTSGPTEAFF.

The chain uses TRBV5-4 and TRBJ2-7, with a possible D match to TRBD2 (6 bases). This CDR3 has 16 amino acids. The V and J ends lost 0 bases and 0 bases respectively, with 13 bases between them. Germline CDR1 is SGHNT and CDR2 is YYREEE (reference sequence). Here the CDR3 DNA reads TGTGCCAGCAGCTTGGGAGTAGCGGAGCTCTCCTACGAGCAGTACTTC. This translates into CASSLGVAELSYEQYF.

The chain employs TRBV7-3 and TRBJ2-3, with D unclear. The CDR3 contains 12 residues. In germline, CDR1 is SGHTA, CDR2 FQGTGA. V was clipped by 2 bases and J by 6 bases, with 6 bases between them. The CDR3 nucleotides read TGTGCCAGCAGCTTAGTGGGCGATACGCAGTATTTT. This gives the protein CASSLVGDTQYF.

V is TRBV5-1 and J is TRBJ2-5; weak D call: TRBD1 (6 bases). The CDR3 totals 20 residues. Germline CDR1 and CDR2: SGHRS and YFSETQ. V dropped 4 bases and J dropped 2 bases, with 30 bases sitting between them. The CDR3 reads CASSPTEAYRAWVEQETQYF. CDR3 coding DNA: TGCGCCAGCAGCCCGACGGAAGCTTACAGGGCGTGGGTAGAACAAGAGACCCAGTACTTC.

The chain couples TRBV7-8 to TRBJ1-3; tentatively, D is TRBD1 (5 bases). V lost 2 bases to trimming and J lost 0 bases, with 14 bases between them. Germline loops: CDR1 SGHVS, CDR2 FQNEAQ. CDR3 length: 17 residues. This CDR3 reads CASSLLSRGTSGNTIYF. CDR3 nucleotide sequence: TGTGCCAGCAGCTTACTATCTCGGGGGACCTCTGGAAACACCATATATTTT.

This clone appeared a few times. The V gene is TRBV30, the J gene TRBJ1-2; the D gene is possibly TRBD1 (6 bases). The V gene's germline CDR1 is GTSNPN and CDR2 SVGIG (reference sequence). The CDR3 runs to 14 residues. The V end lost 3 bases, the J end lost 8 bases, and 19 bases lay between the germline ends. CDR3 coding DNA: TGTGCCTGGAGCCGAAACACAGGGTTAGGAGGCTACACCTTC. Protein product: CAWSRNTGLGGYTF.

In the case of this clone: This same CDR3 is encoded by further DNA sequences in the sample. This chain uses TRBV29-1 with TRBJ2-5; unclear D gene. Trimming stripped 1 base from V and 7 bases from J, with 7 bases between. Per germline, CDR1 SQVTM and CDR2 ANQGSEA. The CDR3 has 11 residues. This CDR3 is CSVEGPGTQYF. Here the CDR3 DNA reads TGCAGCGTTGAAGGCCCCGGGACCCAGTACTTC.

V is TRBV29-1 and J is TRBJ2-7; TRBD2 might be the D (6 bases). Trimming pared 5 bases from V and 6 bases from J, leaving 14 bases between. The CDR3 is made up of 12 amino acids. Per the germline V gene, CDR1 is SQVTM and CDR2 is ANQGSEA. The CDR3 DNA is TGCAGCGTTCGGGGGACTGCCTCCGAGCAGTACTTC. Its protein product is CSVRGTASEQYF.

The DNA of the CDR3 is TGTGCCAGCGACCCGACTAGCGGGAACACCGGGGAGCTGTTTTTT. This codes for CASDPTSGNTGELFF. The chain has TRBV11-2 and TRBJ2-2; 9 bases map to TRBD2. The V gene end was trimmed by 8 bases and the J gene end by 1 base; junction bases not matched to a gene: 5. The CDR3 sequence is 15 residues long. Germline assignment: CDR1 SGHAT and CDR2 FQNNGV.

The gene calls are TRBV5-1 and TRBJ2-2, with 7 bases that match TRBD2. V dropped 2 bases and J dropped 2; count of bases not matched to a gene: 3. The V gene's germline CDR1 is SGHRS and CDR2 YFSETQ. The CDR3 has 15 residues. CDR3 region: CASSFGGVNTGELFF. CDR3 DNA sequence: TGCGCCAGCAGCTTTGGGGGGGTAAACACCGGGGAGCTGTTTTTT.

The chain links TRBV5-1 to TRBJ2-6; D perhaps matches TRBD1 (5 bases). Per germline, CDR1 SGHRS and CDR2 YFSETQ. This CDR3 is 15 amino acids long. V shed 4 bases and J shed 0 bases, with 8 bases lying between them. CDR3 residues: CASSQGLSGANVLTF. In nucleotides, the CDR3 is TGCGCCAGCAGCCAGGGCCTCTCTGGGGCCAACGTCCTGACTTTC.

In nucleotides, the CDR3 is TGTGCCAGCAGTAGCTCCCCTAGCACAGATACGCAGTATTTT. Amino acid sequence: CASSSSPSTDTQYF. V usage is TRBV28 and J usage is TRBJ2-3, with no clear D. In germline, CDR1 is MDHEN, CDR2 SYDVKM. The V and J ends lost 5 bases and 0 bases respectively, with 9 bases between them. The CDR3 length is 14 residues.

This chain connects TRBV7-8 to TRBJ2-1; D may be TRBD2 (5 bases). Per germline, CDR1 SGHVS and CDR2 FQNEAQ. The CDR3 runs 13 residues. V gave up 5 bases and J gave up 7 bases, with 12 bases separating them. The chain's CDR3 is CASSQEGWNEQFF. CDR3 DNA: TGTGCCAGCAGCCAAGAGGGTTGGAATGAGCAGTTCTTC.

J is TRBJ2-7 and V is TRBV19; no reliable D call. The V end lost 2 bases, the J end lost 1 base, and 9 bases lay between the germline ends. CDR1 LNHDA and CDR2 SQIVND come from the germline V gene (reference sequence). The CDR3 contains 14 residues. The CDR3 DNA is TGTGCCAGTAGTATATCTCGAGGATCCTACGAGCAGTACTTC. Amino acid sequence: CASSISRGSYEQYF.

The chain employs TRBV19 and TRBJ2-7; a possible D gene is TRBD2 (5 bases). CDR3 length: 15 residues. V dropped 4 bases and J dropped 7 bases, with 20 bases sitting between them. CDR1 and CDR2 from the germline V gene are LNHDA and SQIVND (reference sequence). CDR3 region: CASSTLDSFGGEQYF. CDR3 in DNA: TGTGCCAGTAGTACTCTGGACTCCTTTGGTGGGGAGCAGTACTTC.

The CDR3 coding sequence is TGTGCCAGCACCCCGACTGCTGGGTCCTACGAGCAGTACTTC. Translated: CASTPTAGSYEQYF. The chain links TRBV6-5 to TRBJ2-7, with D unclear. The CDR3 consists of 14 residues. V was shortened by 7 bases and J by 1 base, with 14 bases between the two germline ends. CDR1 is MNHEY, CDR2 SVGAGI, per germline.

The chain employs TRBV5-1 and TRBJ2-5, with 14 bases fitting TRBD2. V was clipped by 3 bases and J by 5 bases; unmatched bases: 3. Germline lookup yields CDR1 SGHRS and CDR2 YFSETQ. CDR3 length: 15 amino acids. Here the CDR3 DNA reads TGCGCCAGCAGCTCGGGACTAGCGGGAGTTGAGACCCAGTACTTC. Translating gives CASSSGLAGVETQYF.